The 8 T cell receptor beta chains below come from one sample, sequenced in a study of blood T cell repertoires in COVID-19. Libraries were prepared by immunoSEQ multiplex PCR; TCRdb keeps only in-frame clonotypes and omits some of them. This table has approximately 250,000 clones, over 75% appearing once. Sequenced material: peripheral blood. The origin of the receptors is a human donor in a cohort sampled during active COVID-19.

The V call is TRBV6-4, the J call TRBJ2-5; D is unclear. Trimming took 5 bases from V and 3 from J, leaving 4 bases between them. CDR1 is MRHNA, CDR2 SNTAGT, per germline. The CDR3 extends over 11 amino acids. DNA for the CDR3: TGTGCCAGCAGTCCCAAAGAGACCCAGTACTTC. It is translated as CASSPKETQYF.

The chain couples TRBV14 to TRBJ1-1; D gene unclear. CDR1 SGHDN and CDR2 FVKESK come from the germline V gene. Trimming took off 5 bases at V and 0 bases at J, with 13 bases between the two ends. The CDR3 totals 15 residues. Here the CDR3 reads CASSAYRTMNTEAFF. The CDR3 nucleotides read TGTGCCAGCAGCGCCTACAGAACCATGAACACTGAAGCTTTCTTT.

This clone was seen only once. The gene calls are TRBV5-4 and TRBJ2-7, with TRBD2 identical over 12 bases. Germline CDR1 and CDR2: SGHNT and YYREEE (reference sequence). The CDR3 is made up of 15 amino acids. The V gene end was trimmed by 2 bases and the J gene end by 4 bases; junction bases not matched to a gene: 4. DNA for the CDR3: TGTGCCAGCAGCTTACGACTAGCGGGAGTTTACGAGCAGTACTTC. Translating it yields CASSLRLAGVYEQYF. The full variable domain, completed using reference TRBV5-4 and TRBJ2-7, is ETGVTQSPTHLIKTRGQQVTLRCSSQSGHNTVSWYQQALGQGPQFIFQYYREEENGRGNFPPRFSGLQFPNYSSELNVNALELDDSALYLCASSLRLAGVYEQYFGPGTRLTVT.

This chain uses TRBV28 with TRBJ2-7, with 7 bases fitting TRBD2. This CDR3 spans 15 amino acids. Germline CDR1 is MDHEN and CDR2 is SYDVKM. The J segment lost 6 bases and the V segment lost 6 bases, leaving 14 bases of the junction unmatched. The DNA for the CDR3 is TGTGCCAGCAGGGCCGGGCGCGGGAGTATGTTCGAGCAGTACTTC. It encodes CASRAGRGSMFEQYF.

The chain recombines TRBV28 with TRBJ2-5; D uncertain. The CDR3 is 13 amino acids. Germline V gene data show CDR1 as MDHEN and CDR2 as SYDVKM. V was cut by 3 bases and J by 5 bases, with 10 bases left in between. The CDR3 region is CASSLPARETQYF. The DNA of the CDR3 is TGTGCCAGCAGTTTGCCAGCGAGGGAGACCCAGTACTTC.

For the CDR3, the DNA is TGTGCCAGTAGTATAGATGGAGGGATTGGGGGAGCTGGCCGATCCTACGAGCAGTACTTC. Encoded protein: CASSIDGGIGGAGRSYEQYF. The rearrangement links TRBV19 to TRBJ2-7, with D perhaps matching TRBD2 (6 bases). The CDR3 extends over 20 amino acids. Germline-derived CDR1 and CDR2 are LNHDA and SQIVND (reference sequence). The ends were cut back, 0 bases at V and 1 base at J, with 25 bases in the middle.

This chain uses TRBV29-1 with TRBJ1-2; 12 nucleotides match TRBD1. Per germline, CDR1 SQVTM and CDR2 ANQGSEA. This CDR3 contains 13 residues. The ends lost 7 bases at V and 7 bases at J; junction bases unmatched: 7. The CDR3 spells CSEGDRGPGGYTF. CDR3 coding DNA: TGCAGCGAGGGGGACAGGGGGCCCGGTGGCTACACCTTC.

The chain carries TRBV5-1 and TRBJ2-2; a weak D match, TRBD2 (5 bases). The CDR3 runs to 15 residues. Per germline, CDR1 SGHRS and CDR2 YFSETQ. V gave up 2 bases and J gave up 0 bases, with 8 bases separating them. CDR3 region: CASSLADTNTGELFF. CDR3 nucleotide sequence: TGCGCCAGCAGCTTAGCGGATACGAACACCGGGGAGCTGTTTTTT.